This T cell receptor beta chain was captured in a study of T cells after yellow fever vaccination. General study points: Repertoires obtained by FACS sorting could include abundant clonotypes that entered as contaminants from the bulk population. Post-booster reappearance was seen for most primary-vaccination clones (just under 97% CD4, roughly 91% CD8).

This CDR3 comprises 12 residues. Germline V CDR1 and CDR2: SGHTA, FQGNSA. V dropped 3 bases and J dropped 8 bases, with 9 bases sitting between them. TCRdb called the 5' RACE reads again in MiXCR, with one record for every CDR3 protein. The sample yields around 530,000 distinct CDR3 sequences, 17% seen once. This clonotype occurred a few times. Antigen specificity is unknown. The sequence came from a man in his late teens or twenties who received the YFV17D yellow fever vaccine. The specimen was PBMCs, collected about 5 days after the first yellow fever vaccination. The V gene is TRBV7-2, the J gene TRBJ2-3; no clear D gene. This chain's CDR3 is CASSFPQATQYF. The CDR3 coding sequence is TGTGCCAGCAGCTTTCCCCAGGCTACGCAGTATTTT.